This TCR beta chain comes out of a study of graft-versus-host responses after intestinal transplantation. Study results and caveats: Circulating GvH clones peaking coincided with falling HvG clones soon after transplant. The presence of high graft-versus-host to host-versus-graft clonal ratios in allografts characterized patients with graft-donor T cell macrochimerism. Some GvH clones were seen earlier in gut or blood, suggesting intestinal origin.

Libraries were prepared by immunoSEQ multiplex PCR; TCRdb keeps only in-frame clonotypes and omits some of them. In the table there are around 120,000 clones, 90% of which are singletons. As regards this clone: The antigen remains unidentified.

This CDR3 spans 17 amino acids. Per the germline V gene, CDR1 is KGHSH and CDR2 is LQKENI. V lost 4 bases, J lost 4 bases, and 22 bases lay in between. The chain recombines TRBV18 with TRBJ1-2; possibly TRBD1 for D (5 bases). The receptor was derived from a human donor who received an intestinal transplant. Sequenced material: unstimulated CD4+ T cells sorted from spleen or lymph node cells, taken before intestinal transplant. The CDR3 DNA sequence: TGTGCCAGCTCACGAAACCTTCAGGGAGGTGGGAGCTATGGCTACACCTTC. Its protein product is CASSRNLQGGGSYGYTF.